This paragraph covers one T cell receptor beta chain sequence. Its antigen is undetermined. Trimming shortened V by 2 bases and J by 6 bases, and 14 bases separated the two germline ends. The CDR3 length is 15 residues. CDR1 and CDR2 (germline): SNHLY, FYNNEI. This sample's time point: pretreatment peripheral blood. This specimen belongs to a study of PD-L1 blockade in urothelial cancer. Study-level background: Blood was tested 3 weeks (second dose) and 6 weeks into treatment.

Notes on the study in general: Lower pretreatment blood TCR clonality, under the median, predicted better survival, researchers reported.

Sequencing used immunoSEQ multiplex PCR; TCRdb keeps in-frame clones, though not all of them. The sample has 15,000 to 20,000 clones; around 89% are singletons. The receptor was derived from a man in his 70s with urothelial cancer. J is TRBJ2-1 and V is TRBV2, with D possibly being TRBD2 (7 bases). The sequencing used PBMCs, collected around atezolizumab (anti-PD-L1) treatment. The CDR3 DNA is TGTGCCAGCAGTGAATGGCGGGGGCACGGCAATGAGCAGTTCTTC. Residues: CASSEWRGHGNEQFF.